The source of this T cell receptor beta chain is a study of blood T cell repertoires in COVID-19. In the study overall: The origin of the acute and convalescent COVID-19 samples was the United States, Italy and Spain. Nucleic acid was either cDNA or gDNA, and it came from T cells, B-cell-depleted T cells, or PBMCs.

Clones were sequenced by immunoSEQ multiplex PCR, and TCRdb holds only the in-frame ones, with some missing. The table lists some 97,000 clones, 75% to 95% of them singletons, with 1.7% in the top ten. CDR1 is SEHNR and CDR2 is FQNEAQ in the germline V gene (reference sequence). The CDR3 is made up of 14 amino acids. Trimming removed 2 bases from V and 7 bases from J; junction bases left unmatched: 6. The clonotype comes from a man between 60 and 70 years old with acute or convalescent COVID-19. Sequenced sample: peripheral blood. V and J are TRBV7-9 and TRBJ1-1, with 8 bases that match TRBD1. The CDR3 nucleotides read TGTGCCAGCAGCTTATCCGGACAGGGTGGTGAAGCTTTCTTT. Translating it yields CASSLSGQGGEAFF.